This TCR beta chain derives from a study of cytomegalovirus exposure and HLA in healthy donors. Study in general: A preliminary data release comprised approximately 85 million unique TCRs obtained from HLA-typed donors.

PCR used 60 Vbeta primers and 13 Jbeta primers. The repertoire was sequenced with immunoSEQ multiplex PCR; TCRdb's copy has only in-frame clones and lacks some. The sample consists of 100,000 to 150,000 clones, about three quarters of them appearing once. The V gene lost 7 bases and the J gene lost 1 base, with 11 bases spanning the gap. Germline CDR1 reads SGHDT; CDR2 reads YYEEEE. The CDR3 spans 13 residues. This chain links TRBV5-6 with TRBJ1-1; D not certain. The TCR originated in a woman between 18 and 29 years old in good health and CMV-seronegative. Sequenced material: PBMCs. As DNA, the CDR3 is TGTGCCAGCCACTGGGCAGGGAACACTGAAGCTTTCTTT. Encoded protein: CASHWAGNTEAFF.